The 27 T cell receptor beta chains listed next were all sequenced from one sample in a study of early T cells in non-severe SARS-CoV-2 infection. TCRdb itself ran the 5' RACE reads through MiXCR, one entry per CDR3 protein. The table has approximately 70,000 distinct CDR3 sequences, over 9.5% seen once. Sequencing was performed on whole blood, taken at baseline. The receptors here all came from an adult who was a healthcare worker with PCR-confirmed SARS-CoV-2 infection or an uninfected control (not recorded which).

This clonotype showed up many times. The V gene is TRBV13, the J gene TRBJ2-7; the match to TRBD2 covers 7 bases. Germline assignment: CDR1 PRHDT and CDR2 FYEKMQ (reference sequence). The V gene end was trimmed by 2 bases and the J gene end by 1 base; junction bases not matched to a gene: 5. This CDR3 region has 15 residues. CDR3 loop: CASSLSGRGSYEQYF. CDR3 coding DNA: TGTGCCAGCAGCTTATCAGGGAGGGGATCCTACGAGCAGTACTTC. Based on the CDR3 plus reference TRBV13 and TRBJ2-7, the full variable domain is AAGVIQSPRHLIKEKRETATLKCYPIPRHDTVYWYQQGPGQDPQFLISFYEKMQSDKGSIPDRFSAQQFSDYHSELNMSSLELGDSALYFCASSLSGRGSYEQYFGPGTRLTVT.

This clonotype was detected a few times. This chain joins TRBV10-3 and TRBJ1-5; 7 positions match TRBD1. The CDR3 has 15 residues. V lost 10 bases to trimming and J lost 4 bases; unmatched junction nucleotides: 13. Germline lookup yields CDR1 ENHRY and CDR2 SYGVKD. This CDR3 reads CATALTGDGNQPQHF. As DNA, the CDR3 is TGTGCCACCGCCTTAACAGGGGATGGGAATCAGCCCCAGCATTTT.

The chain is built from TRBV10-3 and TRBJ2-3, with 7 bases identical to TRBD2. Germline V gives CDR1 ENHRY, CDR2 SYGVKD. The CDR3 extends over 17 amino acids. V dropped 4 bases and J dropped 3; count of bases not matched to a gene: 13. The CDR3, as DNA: TGTGCCATCAGTGTCCGCGCGGGGGACCGTGGGACAGATACGCAGTATTTT. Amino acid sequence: CAISVRAGDRGTDTQYF.

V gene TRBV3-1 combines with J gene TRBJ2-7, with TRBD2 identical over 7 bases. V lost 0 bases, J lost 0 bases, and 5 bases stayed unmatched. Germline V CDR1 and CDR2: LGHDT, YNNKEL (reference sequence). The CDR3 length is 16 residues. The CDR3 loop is CASSQDQRGSSYEQYF. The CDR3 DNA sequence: TGTGCCAGCAGCCAAGATCAGCGGGGTAGCTCCTACGAGCAGTACTTC.

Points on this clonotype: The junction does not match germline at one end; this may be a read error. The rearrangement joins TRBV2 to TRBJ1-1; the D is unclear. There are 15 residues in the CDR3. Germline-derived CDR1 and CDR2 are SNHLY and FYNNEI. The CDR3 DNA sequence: TGTGCCAGCAGTGAAAGCGGCCGCGTGAACACTGAAGTTTTCTTT. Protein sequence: CASSESGRVNTEVFF.

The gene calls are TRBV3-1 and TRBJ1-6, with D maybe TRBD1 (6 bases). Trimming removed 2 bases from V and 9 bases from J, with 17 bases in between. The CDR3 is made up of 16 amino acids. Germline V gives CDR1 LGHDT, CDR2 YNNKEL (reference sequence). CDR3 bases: TGTGCCAGCAGCCAACACGTAGGGCAGGGGACTTCACCCCTCCACTTT. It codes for CASSQHVGQGTSPLHF.

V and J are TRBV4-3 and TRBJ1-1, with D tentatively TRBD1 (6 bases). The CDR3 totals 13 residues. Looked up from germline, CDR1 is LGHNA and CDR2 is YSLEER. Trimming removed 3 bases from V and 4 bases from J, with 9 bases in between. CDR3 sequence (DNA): TGCGCCAGCAGCCAGCGAGGGGGCACTGAAGCTTTCTTT. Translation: CASSQRGGTEAFF.

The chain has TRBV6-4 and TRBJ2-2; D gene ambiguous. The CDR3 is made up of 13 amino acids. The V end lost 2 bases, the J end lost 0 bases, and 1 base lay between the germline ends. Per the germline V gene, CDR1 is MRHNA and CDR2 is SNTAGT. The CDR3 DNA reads TGTGCCAGCAGTGACACGAACACCGGGGAGCTGTTTTTT. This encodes CASSDTNTGELFF.

Written as DNA, the CDR3 is TGTGCCAGCAGGGCTAGCGGGGGCAGAGTAGATACGCAGTATTTT. This gives the protein CASRASGGRVDTQYF. This sequence joins TRBV11-2 and TRBJ2-3, with TRBD2 matching 10 bases. The CDR3 consists of 15 residues. V gave up 6 bases and J gave up 5 bases; unmatched junction bases: 8. Germline V gene lookup returns CDR1 SGHAT and CDR2 FQNNGV.

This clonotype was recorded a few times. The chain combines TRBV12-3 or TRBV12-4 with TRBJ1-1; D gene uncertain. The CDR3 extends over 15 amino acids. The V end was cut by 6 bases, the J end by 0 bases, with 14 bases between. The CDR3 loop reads CASSLPSTVNTEAFF. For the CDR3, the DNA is TGTGCCAGCAGCCTGCCGTCGACGGTGAACACTGAAGCTTTCTTT.

The CDR3 nucleotides are TGTGCCAGCAGCTACGCGGGGGGGCCAGATACGCAGTATTTT. It is translated as CASSYAGGPDTQYF. The J gene is TRBJ2-3, the V gene TRBV7-2; 9 bases are shared with TRBD2. Germline loops: CDR1 SGHTA, CDR2 FQGNSA. This CDR3 comprises 14 residues. J lost 4 bases, V lost 4 bases, and 3 bases had no gene match.

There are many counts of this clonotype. Here the CDR3 DNA reads TGTGCCAGCAGTTCCAGCTCGAAATCACCCCTCCACTTT. This translates into CASSSSSKSPLHF. The chain carries TRBV6-5 and TRBJ1-6; D is uncertain. V was shortened by 4 bases and J by 10 bases, with 11 bases between the two germline ends. The germline V gene encodes CDR1 MNHEY and CDR2 SVGAGI. There are 13 residues in the CDR3.

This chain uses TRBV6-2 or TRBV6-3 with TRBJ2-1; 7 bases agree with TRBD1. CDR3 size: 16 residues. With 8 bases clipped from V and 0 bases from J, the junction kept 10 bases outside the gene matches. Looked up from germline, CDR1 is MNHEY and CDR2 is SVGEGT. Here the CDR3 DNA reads TGTGCCAGCGGGCGAAACAGGGGCAGCTCCTACAATGAGCAGTTCTTC. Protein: CASGRNRGSSYNEQFF.

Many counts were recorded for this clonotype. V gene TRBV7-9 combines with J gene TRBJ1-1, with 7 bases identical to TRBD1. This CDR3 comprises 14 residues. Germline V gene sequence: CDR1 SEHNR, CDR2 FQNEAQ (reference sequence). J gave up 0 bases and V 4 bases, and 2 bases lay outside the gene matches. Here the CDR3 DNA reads TGTGCCAGCAGCTCAGGACAGGTGAACACTGAAGCTTTCTTT. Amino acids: CASSSGQVNTEAFF. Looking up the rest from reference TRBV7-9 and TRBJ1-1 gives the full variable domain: DTGVSQNPRHKITKRGQNVTFRCDPISEHNRLYWYRQTLGQGPEFLTYFQNEAQLEKSRLLSDRFSAERPKGSFSTLEIQRTEQGDSAMYLCASSSGQVNTEAFFGQGTRLTVV.

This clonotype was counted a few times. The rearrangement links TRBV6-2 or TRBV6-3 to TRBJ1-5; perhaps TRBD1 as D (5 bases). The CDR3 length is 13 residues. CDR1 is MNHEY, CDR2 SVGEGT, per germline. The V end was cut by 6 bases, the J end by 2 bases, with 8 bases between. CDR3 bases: TGTGCCAGCAGGGGGGACGGCAATCAGCCCCAGCATTTT. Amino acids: CASRGDGNQPQHF.

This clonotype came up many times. The CDR3 DNA follows: TGTGCCATCAGTGAAGAGCAGGGGCGGGCAGATACGCAGTATTTT. The encoded protein is CAISEEQGRADTQYF. This chain uses TRBV10-3 with TRBJ2-3, with a possible D match to TRBD1 (6 bases). Between the trimmed V and J ends, which lost 3 bases and 4 bases, there was a span of 14 bases. The CDR3 covers 15 residues. Germline CDR1 ENHRY, CDR2 SYGVKD.

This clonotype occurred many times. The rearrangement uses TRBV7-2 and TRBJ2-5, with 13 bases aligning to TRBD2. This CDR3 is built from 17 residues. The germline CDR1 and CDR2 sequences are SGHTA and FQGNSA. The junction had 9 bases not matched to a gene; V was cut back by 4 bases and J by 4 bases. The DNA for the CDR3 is TGTGCCAGCAGCTCCTCCGGACTAGCGGGGGTAGGAGAGACCCAGTACTTC. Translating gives CASSSSGLAGVGETQYF.

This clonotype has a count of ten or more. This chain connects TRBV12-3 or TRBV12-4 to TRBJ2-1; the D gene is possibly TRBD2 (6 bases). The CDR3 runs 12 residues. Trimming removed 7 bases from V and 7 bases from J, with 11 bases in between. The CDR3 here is CASNPAGNEQFF. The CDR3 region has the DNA TGTGCCAGCAACCCGGCGGGGAATGAGCAGTTCTTC.

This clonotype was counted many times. Here the CDR3 DNA reads TGTGCCAGTAGTAAGGACAGGGGGCTCGCAGATACGCAGTATTTT. Translated: CASSKDRGLADTQYF. The chain links TRBV19 to TRBJ2-3, with 11 bases lining up with TRBD1. CDR1 LNHDA and CDR2 SQIVND come from the germline V gene (reference sequence). CDR3 length: 15 amino acids. Trimming at V came to 4 bases and at J to 4 bases, leaving 4 bases not matched to a gene.

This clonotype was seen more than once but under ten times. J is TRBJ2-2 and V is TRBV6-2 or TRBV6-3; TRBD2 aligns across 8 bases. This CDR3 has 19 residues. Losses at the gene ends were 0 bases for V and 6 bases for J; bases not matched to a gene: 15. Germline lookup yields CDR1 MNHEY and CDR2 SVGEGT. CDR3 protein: CASSYSNRAGVQLPGELFF. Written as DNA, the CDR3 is TGTGCCAGCAGTTACTCGAATCGAGCGGGGGTACAACTTCCCGGGGAGCTGTTTTTT.

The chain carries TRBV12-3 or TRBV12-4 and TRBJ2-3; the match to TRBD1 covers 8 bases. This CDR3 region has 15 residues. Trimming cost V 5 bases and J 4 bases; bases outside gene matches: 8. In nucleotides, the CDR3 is TGTGCCAGCAGTCCCTTGGGGACAGGAGCAGATACGCAGTATTTT. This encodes CASSPLGTGADTQYF.

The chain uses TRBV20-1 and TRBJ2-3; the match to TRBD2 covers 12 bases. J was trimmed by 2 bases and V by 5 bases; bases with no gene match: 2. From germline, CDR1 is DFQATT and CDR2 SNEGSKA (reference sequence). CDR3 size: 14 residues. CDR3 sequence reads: CSAWTSGATDTQYF. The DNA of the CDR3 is TGCAGTGCTTGGACTAGCGGGGCCACAGATACGCAGTATTTT.

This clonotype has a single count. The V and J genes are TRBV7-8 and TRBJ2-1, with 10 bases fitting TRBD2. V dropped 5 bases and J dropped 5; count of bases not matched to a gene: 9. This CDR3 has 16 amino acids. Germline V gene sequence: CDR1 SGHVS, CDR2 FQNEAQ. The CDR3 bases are TGTGCCAGCAGCCCGACTGCAGCGGGGGGGCACAATGAGCAGTTCTTC. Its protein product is CASSPTAAGGHNEQFF.

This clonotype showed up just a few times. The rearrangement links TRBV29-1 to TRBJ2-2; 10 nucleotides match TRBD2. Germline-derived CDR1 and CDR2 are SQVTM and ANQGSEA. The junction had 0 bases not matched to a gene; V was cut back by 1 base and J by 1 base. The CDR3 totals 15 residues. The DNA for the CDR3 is TGCAGCGTTGAAGGACTAGCGGGGAACACCGGGGAGCTGTTTTTT. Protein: CSVEGLAGNTGELFF.

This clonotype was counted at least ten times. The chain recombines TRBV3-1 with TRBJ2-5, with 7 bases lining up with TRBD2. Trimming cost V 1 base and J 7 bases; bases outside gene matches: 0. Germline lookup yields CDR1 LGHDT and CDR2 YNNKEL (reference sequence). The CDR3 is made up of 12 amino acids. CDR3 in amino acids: CASSQGGGTQYF. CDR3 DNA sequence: TGTGCCAGCAGCCAAGGCGGGGGGACCCAGTACTTC.

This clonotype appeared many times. The CDR3 loop reads CASSSPEGGPQHF. The CDR3 DNA is TGTGCCAGCAGTTCCCCTGAGGGAGGGCCCCAGCATTTT. The chain has TRBV27 and TRBJ1-5; no clear D. The CDR3 runs to 13 residues. The V gene lost 4 bases and the J gene lost 9 bases, with 13 bases spanning the gap. Germline V gene data show CDR1 as MNHEY and CDR2 as SMNVEV (reference sequence).

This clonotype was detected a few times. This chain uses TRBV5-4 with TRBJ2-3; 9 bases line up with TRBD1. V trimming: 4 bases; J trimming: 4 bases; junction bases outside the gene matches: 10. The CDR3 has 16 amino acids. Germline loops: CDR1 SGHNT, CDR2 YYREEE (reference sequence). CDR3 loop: CASSNSGTGWPDTQYF. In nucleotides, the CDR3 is TGTGCCAGCAGCAACTCCGGGACAGGGTGGCCAGATACGCAGTATTTT.